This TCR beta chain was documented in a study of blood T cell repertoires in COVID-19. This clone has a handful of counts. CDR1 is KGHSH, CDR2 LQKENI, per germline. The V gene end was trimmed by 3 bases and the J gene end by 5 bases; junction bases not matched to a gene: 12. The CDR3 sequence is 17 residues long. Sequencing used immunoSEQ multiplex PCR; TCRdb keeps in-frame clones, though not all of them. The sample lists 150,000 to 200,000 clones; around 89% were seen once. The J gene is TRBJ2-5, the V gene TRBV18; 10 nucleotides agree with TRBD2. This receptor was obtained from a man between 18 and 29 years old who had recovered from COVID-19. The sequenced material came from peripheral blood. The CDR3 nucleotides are TGTGCCAGCTCACCGAACGCACTAGCGGGGCCCGGGGAGACCCAGTACTTC. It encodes CASSPNALAGPGETQYF.